This TCR beta chain was found in a study of post-analysis software for immune sequencing data. Study-level points and caveats: Several TRBV segments occurring more often in patients than controls included TRBV5-6, TRBV5-1 and TRBV20-1.

This clonotype was picked up a small number of times. As yet, its antigen is unknown. The CDR3 sequence is 12 residues long. Between the trimmed V and J ends, which lost 6 bases and 5 bases, there was a span of 8 bases. Per germline, CDR1 DFQATT and CDR2 SNEGSKA (reference sequence). The TCR beta cDNA libraries carried unique molecular identifiers. Using its own MiXCR run on the PCR reads, TCRdb lists one record per CDR3 protein. The repertoire holds about 430,000 distinct CDR3 sequences, with less than 40% as singletons. Material: blood. This clonotype originated in a girl under 10 years old with multiple sclerosis. This chain joins TRBV20-1 and TRBJ2-6, with D maybe TRBD2 (6 bases). The CDR3 protein is CSAGGRANVLTF. CDR3 coding DNA: TGCAGTGCGGGGGGACGGGCCAACGTCCTGACTTTC.